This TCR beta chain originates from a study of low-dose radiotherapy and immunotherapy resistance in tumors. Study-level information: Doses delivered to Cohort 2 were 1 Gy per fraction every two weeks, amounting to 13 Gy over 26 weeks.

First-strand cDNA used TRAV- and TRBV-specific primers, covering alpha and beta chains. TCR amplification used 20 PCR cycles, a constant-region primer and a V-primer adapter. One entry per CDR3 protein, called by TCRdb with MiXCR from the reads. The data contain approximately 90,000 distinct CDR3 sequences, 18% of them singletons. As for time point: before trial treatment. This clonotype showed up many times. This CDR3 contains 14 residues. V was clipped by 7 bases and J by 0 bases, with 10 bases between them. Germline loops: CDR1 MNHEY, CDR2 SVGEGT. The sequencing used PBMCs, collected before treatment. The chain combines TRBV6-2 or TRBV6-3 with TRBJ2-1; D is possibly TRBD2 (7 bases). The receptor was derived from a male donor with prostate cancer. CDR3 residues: CASKRDNSYNEQFF. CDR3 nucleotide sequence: TGTGCCAGCAAGCGGGACAACTCCTACAATGAGCAGTTCTTC.